This paragraph reports one TCR beta chain. As yet, its antigen is unknown. This entry belongs to a study of cytomegalovirus exposure and HLA in healthy donors. Study observations and caveats: In a later analysis, donors in an Asian-associated ancestry cluster reportedly had fewer N-insertions in productive TCRs than the cohort mean. Rarity characterized most TCR sequences, yet some public TCRs appeared in many donors. Sequencing depth roughly uniform across donors was assumed in presence/absence analyses.

Vbeta (60) and Jbeta (13) primers were used in the PCR. TCRdb's copy holds only in-frame clones and misses some; the assay was immunoSEQ multiplex PCR. Altogether 18,000 or so clones are present, more than 60% being singletons, with the ten largest covering around 3.4%. Germline V gene sequence: CDR1 SGDLS, CDR2 YYNGEE. V shed 4 bases and J shed 4 bases, with 11 bases lying between them. This CDR3 contains 13 residues. The chain is built from TRBV9 and TRBJ1-1, with a weak D call TRBD1 (6 bases). This TCR was sampled from a man aged 18 to 29 in good health and CMV-seronegative. Input material: PBMCs. CDR3: CASSKTGSTEAFF. The CDR3, as DNA: TGTGCCAGCAGCAAAACAGGGAGCACTGAAGCTTTCTTT.